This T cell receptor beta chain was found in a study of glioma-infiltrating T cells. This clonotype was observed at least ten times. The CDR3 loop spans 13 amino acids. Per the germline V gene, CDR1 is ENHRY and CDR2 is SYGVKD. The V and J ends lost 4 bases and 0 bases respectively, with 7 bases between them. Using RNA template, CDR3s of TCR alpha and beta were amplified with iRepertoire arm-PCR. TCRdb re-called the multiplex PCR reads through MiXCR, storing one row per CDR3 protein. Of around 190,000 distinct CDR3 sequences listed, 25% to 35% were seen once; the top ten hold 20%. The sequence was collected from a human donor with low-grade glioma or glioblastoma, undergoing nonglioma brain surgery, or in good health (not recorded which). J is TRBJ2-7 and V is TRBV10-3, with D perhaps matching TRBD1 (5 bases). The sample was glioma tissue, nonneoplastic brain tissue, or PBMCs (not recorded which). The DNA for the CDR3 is TGTGCCATCAGTGGACAGAGCTCCTACGAGCAGTACTTC. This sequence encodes CAISGQSSYEQYF.